The 30 T cell receptor beta chains reported below all come from one sample, sequenced in a study of shared clonotypes between healthy human individuals. Profiled with immunoSEQ multiplex PCR; TCRdb holds only in-frame clones, not every one. The sample yields roughly 1 million clones, under 80% seen once. The sample taken for sequencing was memory CD4+ T cells sorted from blood. The sample's subset: CD45RA-negative fraction. The receptor set was obtained from a man younger than 30 in good health.

The chain is built from TRBV2 and TRBJ1-4, with 8 bases that match TRBD1. CDR3 size: 16 residues. V lost 7 bases to trimming and J lost 4 bases; unmatched junction nucleotides: 11. Germline V CDR1 and CDR2: SNHLY, FYNNEI. The CDR3 bases are TGTGCCAGCATCGAAAGCGGGACAGGTCTTAATGAAAAACTGTTTTTT. Encoded protein: CASIESGTGLNEKLFF.

Points on this clone: Different DNA sequences within this sample yield the same CDR3. V gene TRBV16 combines with J gene TRBJ1-1; D unclear. Germline V gene data show CDR1 as KGHSY and CDR2 as FQNENV. The length of the CDR3 is 14 residues. The V end was cut by 0 bases, the J end by 1 base, with 6 bases between. The CDR3 region is CASSQSRGNTEAFF. Written as DNA, the CDR3 is TGTGCCAGCAGCCAATCTAGAGGGAACACTGAAGCTTTCTTT.

This chain connects TRBV6-5 to TRBJ1-1; D call uncertain. The V end lost 4 bases, the J end lost 3 bases, and 12 bases lay between the germline ends. CDR3 length: 14 amino acids. CDR1 and CDR2 from the germline V gene are MNHEY and SVGAGI. The CDR3 DNA is TGTGCCAGCAGTTTTTCCCGAAAGGACACTGAAGCTTTCTTT. It codes for CASSFSRKDTEAFF.

The sample holds a few counts of this clone. The chain recombines TRBV28 with TRBJ1-6, with D perhaps TRBD1 (5 bases). CDR1 and CDR2 (germline): MDHEN, SYDVKM. The CDR3 totals 15 residues. V was cut by 6 bases and J by 6 bases, with 15 bases left in between. The CDR3, as DNA: TGTGCCAGCAGATTGACAGAGATTATTAATTCACCCCTCCACTTT. It encodes CASRLTEIINSPLHF.

This chain joins TRBV30 and TRBJ1-6; D gene unclear. The germline V and J ends were trimmed by 4 bases and 4 bases, with 11 bases remaining between them. Germline V gene lookup returns CDR1 GTSNPN and CDR2 SVGIG (reference sequence). The CDR3 consists of 14 residues. The DNA for the CDR3 is TGTGCCTGGAACTCCGAAGGATATAATTCACCCCTCCACTTT. Encoded protein: CAWNSEGYNSPLHF.

This chain uses TRBV30 with TRBJ1-2; D gene uncertain. This CDR3 region has 11 residues. Germline CDR1 is GTSNPN and CDR2 is SVGIG (reference sequence). The germline V and J ends were trimmed by 5 bases and 0 bases, with 4 bases remaining between them. The CDR3 spells CAWGTNYGYTF. CDR3 nucleotides: TGTGCCTGGGGGACTAACTATGGCTACACCTTC.

This clone was seen a few times. V and J are TRBV19 and TRBJ1-1; D is uncertain. The V and J ends lost 7 bases and 0 bases respectively, with 12 bases between them. The CDR3 length is 14 residues. Germline CDR1 LNHDA, CDR2 SQIVND (reference sequence). DNA of the CDR3: TGTGCCAGTATCAGTGAAGGAATGAACACTGAAGCTTTCTTT. It translates to CASISEGMNTEAFF.

V is TRBV5-1 and J is TRBJ2-3; the D gene is possibly TRBD2 (5 bases). CDR3 length: 15 residues. Germline V gene sequence: CDR1 SGHRS, CDR2 YFSETQ. V lost 2 bases and J 5 bases, leaving 15 bases between the germline ends. The CDR3 sequence: CASSLGPKGLDTQYF. The CDR3 nucleotides read TGCGCCAGCAGCTTAGGGCCTAAAGGACTAGATACGCAGTATTTT. Using reference TRBV5-1 and TRBJ2-3 for the parts outside the CDR3, the full variable domain is KAGVTQTPRYLIKTRGQQVTLSCSPISGHRSVSWYQQTPGQGLQFLFEYFSETQRNKGNFPGRFSGRQFSNSRSEMNVSTLELGDSALYLCASSLGPKGLDTQYFGPGTRLTVL.

Here the CDR3 DNA reads TGTGCCAGCAGCTTTTCTGGGGTCAGTACAGATACGCAGTATTTT. Translating gives CASSFSGVSTDTQYF. This chain uses TRBV5-8 with TRBJ2-3; no clear D gene. Germline V gene sequence: CDR1 SGHTS, CDR2 YDEGEE. Between the trimmed V and J ends, which lost 2 bases and 3 bases, there was a span of 13 bases. This CDR3 has 15 amino acids.

The CDR3 loop is CASSYYRGPANTGELFF. The CDR3, as DNA: TGTGCCAGTAGTTACTACAGGGGGCCTGCGAACACCGGGGAGCTGTTTTTT. The genes are TRBV19 and TRBJ2-2, with TRBD1 matching 9 bases. V gave up 5 bases and J gave up 0 bases; unmatched junction bases: 7. The germline V gene encodes CDR1 LNHDA and CDR2 SQIVND (reference sequence). The CDR3 length is 17 residues.

The V gene is TRBV5-4, the J gene TRBJ2-1; no definite D call. The germline V gene encodes CDR1 SGHNT and CDR2 YYREEE (reference sequence). V lost 4 bases, J lost 0 bases, and 11 bases lay in between. CDR3 length equals 15 residues. Written as DNA, the CDR3 is TGTGCCAGCAGCCCCGTCCCCGTCTCCTACAATGAGCAGTTCTTC. The encoded protein is CASSPVPVSYNEQFF.

In this sample, this clone turned up a few times. This chain joins TRBV7-3 and TRBJ1-2, with D unclear. This CDR3 is 13 amino acids long. Germline CDR1 and CDR2: SGHTA and FQGTGA. Trimming shortened V by 1 base and J by 7 bases, and 10 bases separated the two germline ends. In nucleotides, the CDR3 is TGTGCCAGCAGCTTAATTCCAGGAGGTGGCTACACCTTC. It codes for CASSLIPGGGYTF.

V is TRBV27 and J is TRBJ1-2; tentative D call: TRBD1 (5 bases). The CDR3 consists of 14 residues. Germline V gene data show CDR1 as MNHEY and CDR2 as SMNVEV (reference sequence). V was shortened by 3 bases and J by 7 bases, with 15 bases between the two germline ends. Here the CDR3 reads CASSFTGRMGGYTF. CDR3 bases: TGTGCCAGCAGTTTTACAGGAAGAATGGGTGGCTACACCTTC.

The chain joins TRBV7-2 to TRBJ2-5, with a tentative D call TRBD2 (5 bases). This CDR3 spans 15 amino acids. The ends were cut back, 1 base at V and 2 bases at J, with 11 bases in the middle. The germline V gene encodes CDR1 SGHTA and CDR2 FQGNSA. CDR3 coding DNA: TGTGCCAGCAGCTTAGTAAGAGGGAGTCAAGAGACCCAGTACTTC. This translates into CASSLVRGSQETQYF.

The rearrangement uses TRBV30 and TRBJ1-4; perhaps TRBD1 as D (6 bases). Germline CDR1 GTSNPN, CDR2 SVGIG (reference sequence). The ends were cut back, 2 bases at V and 8 bases at J, with 9 bases in the middle. This CDR3 region has 12 residues. Here the CDR3 DNA reads TGTGCCTGGAGTTTCCAGGGGGAAAAACTGTTTTTT. The encoded protein is CAWSFQGEKLFF.

This sequence joins TRBV5-1 and TRBJ2-7, with 7 bases matching TRBD2. Losses at the gene ends were 0 bases for V and 2 bases for J; bases not matched to a gene: 5. CDR3 length: 15 amino acids. Germline CDR1 reads SGHRS; CDR2 reads YFSETQ. The CDR3 DNA reads as TGCGCCAGCAGCTTGGAGCAGGGAGGGCCCTACGAGCAGTACTTC. Translation gives CASSLEQGGPYEQYF. The entire variable domain, with the rest obtained from reference TRBV5-1 and TRBJ2-7, is as follows: KAGVTQTPRYLIKTRGQQVTLSCSPISGHRSVSWYQQTPGQGLQFLFEYFSETQRNKGNFPGRFSGRQFSNSRSEMNVSTLELGDSALYLCASSLEQGGPYEQYFGPGTRLTVT.

This clone turned up a few times. V gene TRBV6-1 combines with J gene TRBJ1-2, with TRBD1 identical over 7 bases. The CDR3 extends over 15 amino acids. The trim removed 2 bases at V and 8 bases at J, leaving 11 bases unmatched. CDR1 is MNHNS, CDR2 SASEGT, per germline. CDR3 DNA sequence: TGTGCCAGCAGTGAATCCCGGCAGGGGGAGGGAGGCTACACCTTC. Its translation: CASSESRQGEGGYTF.

This rearrangement joins TRBV5-5 to TRBJ2-5; the D gene is possibly TRBD1 (6 bases). CDR3 size: 16 residues. CDR1 and CDR2 from the germline V gene are SGHKS and YYEKEE (reference sequence). The ends were cut back, 1 base at V and 5 bases at J, with 18 bases in the middle. CDR3 region: CASSLPLGAPQETQYF. CDR3 in DNA: TGTGCCAGCAGCTTGCCCCTGGGGGCACCGCAGGAGACCCAGTACTTC.

V usage is TRBV6-5 and J usage is TRBJ2-5, with unresolved D. CDR1 is MNHEY and CDR2 is SVGAGI in the germline V gene. This CDR3 contains 13 residues. V shed 5 bases and J shed 5 bases, with 12 bases lying between them. This chain's CDR3 is CASSPRREETQYF. CDR3 in DNA: TGTGCCAGCAGTCCCCGCAGAGAGGAGACCCAGTACTTC.

This clone was counted a few times. V is TRBV18 and J is TRBJ2-3; D remains ambiguous. Germline loops: CDR1 KGHSH, CDR2 LQKENI. The CDR3 has 12 amino acids. V was pared by 4 bases and J by 2 bases, with 4 bases between. CDR3 sequence (DNA): TGTGCCAGCTCACGAAACACAGATACGCAGTATTTT. Translation gives CASSRNTDTQYF. The entire variable domain, with the rest obtained from reference TRBV18 and TRBJ2-3, is as follows: NAGVMQNPRHLVRRRGQEARLRCSPMKGHSHVYWYRQLPEEGLKFMVYLQKENIIDESGMPKERFSAEFPKEGPSILRIQQVVRGDSAAYFCASSRNTDTQYFGPGTRLTVL.

The chain carries TRBV5-1 and TRBJ2-7; TRBD2 matches 11 bases. Germline lookup yields CDR1 SGHRS and CDR2 YFSETQ. This CDR3 region has 17 residues. The V and J ends lost 4 bases and 2 bases, in that order; junction bases with no gene match: 11. CDR3 sequence (DNA): TGCGCCAGCAGCCCCTCATCTAGCGGGGGGACCGCCTACGAGCAGTACTTC. Its protein product is CASSPSSSGGTAYEQYF.

The genes are TRBV10-3 and TRBJ2-1; TRBD2 matches 10 bases. This CDR3 has 15 residues. V was clipped by 2 bases and J by 8 bases; unmatched bases: 6. Germline V gene sequence: CDR1 ENHRY, CDR2 SYGVKD. As DNA, the CDR3 is TGTGCCATCAGTGAGGGACTAGCGGCAGGCTATGAGCAGTTCTTC. Residues: CAISEGLAAGYEQFF.

The chain is built from TRBV29-1 and TRBJ2-7; no reliable D call. Trimming removed 5 bases from V and 0 bases from J, with 11 bases in between. The germline gives CDR1 SQVTM, CDR2 ANQGSEA. This CDR3 region has 13 residues. The CDR3 DNA reads TGCAGCGTTAGGACGGCGAACTCCTACGAGCAGTACTTC. Its translation is CSVRTANSYEQYF.

Remarks on this clone: This CDR3 is also generated by other DNA sequences in the sample. J is TRBJ1-1 and V is TRBV18, with 7 positions matching TRBD1. CDR1 is KGHSH and CDR2 is LQKENI in the germline V gene. V was pared by 1 base and J by 5 bases, with 1 base of the junction left unmatched. This CDR3 is built from 13 residues. The chain's CDR3 is CASSPLRGTEAFF. CDR3 bases: TGTGCCAGCTCACCACTCAGGGGGACTGAAGCTTTCTTT. The variable domain in full, with the rest retrieved from reference TRBV18 and TRBJ1-1, is NAGVMQNPRHLVRRRGQEARLRCSPMKGHSHVYWYRQLPEEGLKFMVYLQKENIIDESGMPKERFSAEFPKEGPSILRIQQVVRGDSAAYFCASSPLRGTEAFFGQGTRLTVV.

J is TRBJ1-3 and V is TRBV7-6; no firm D call. Trimming took off 0 bases at V and 0 bases at J, with 9 bases between the two ends. The CDR3 has 16 amino acids. Germline lookup yields CDR1 SGHVS and CDR2 FNYEAQ. In nucleotides, the CDR3 is TGTGCCAGCAGCTTAGCCCCGTTCCACTCTGGAAACACCATATATTTT. This translates into CASSLAPFHSGNTIYF.

This sequence joins TRBV30 and TRBJ1-2; D call uncertain. CDR3 length: 13 amino acids. From germline, CDR1 is GTSNPN and CDR2 SVGIG (reference sequence). V was pared by 2 bases and J by 3 bases, with 10 bases between. Here the CDR3 DNA reads TGTGCCTGGAGTCCCGGGAGCGACTATGGCTACACCTTC. This gives the protein CAWSPGSDYGYTF.

This clone came up a few times. The chain is built from TRBV6-1 and TRBJ1-2; 9 bases are a match to TRBD1. Germline V lookup: CDR1 MNHNS, CDR2 SASEGT. With V trimmed by 6 bases and J by 6 bases, 11 bases remained unmatched. The CDR3 has 15 residues. DNA of the CDR3: TGTGCCAGCAGCAAGGCCTGGACAGGGGACGATGGCTACACCTTC. Residues: CASSKAWTGDDGYTF.

V gene TRBV5-1 combines with J gene TRBJ2-7; 7 bases align to TRBD1. Germline V gene data show CDR1 as SGHRS and CDR2 as YFSETQ. The junction had 15 bases not matched to a gene; V was cut back by 7 bases and J by 5 bases. There are 15 residues in the CDR3. CDR3 in amino acids: CASHDRALLLNEQYF. The CDR3 nucleotides are TGCGCCAGCCACGACAGGGCACTTTTACTCAACGAGCAGTACTTC. The entire variable domain, with the rest obtained from reference TRBV5-1 and TRBJ2-7, is as follows: KAGVTQTPRYLIKTRGQQVTLSCSPISGHRSVSWYQQTPGQGLQFLFEYFSETQRNKGNFPGRFSGRQFSNSRSEMNVSTLELGDSALYLCASHDRALLLNEQYFGPGTRLTVT.

This clone was detected only a few times. The rearrangement links TRBV5-4 to TRBJ1-1; D gene uncertain. CDR1 is SGHNT and CDR2 is YYREEE in the germline V gene (reference sequence). CDR3 length: 15 residues. The ends were cut back, 4 bases at V and 0 bases at J, with 13 bases in the middle. The DNA of the CDR3 is TGTGCCAGCAGCCTCGGACGGCGGTTGAACACTGAAGCTTTCTTT. Translated: CASSLGRRLNTEAFF.

The table lists this clone with a count of one. This chain connects TRBV29-1 to TRBJ1-5, with 9 bases lining up with TRBD1. The CDR3 runs 12 residues. The germline V gene encodes CDR1 SQVTM and CDR2 ANQGSEA. J lost 5 bases, V lost 6 bases, and 2 bases had no gene match. The CDR3 sequence is CSVGQGDQPQHF. The CDR3 DNA follows: TGCAGCGTGGGACAGGGCGATCAGCCCCAGCATTTT.